The clone carrying this T cell receptor (beta chain) has only a few counts. CDR1 is SGDLS and CDR2 is YYNGEE in the germline V gene. The CDR3 is 16 residues long. The trim removed 4 bases at V and 0 bases at J, leaving 5 bases unmatched. TCRdb re-analysed the 5' RACE reads in MiXCR, keeping a single row per CDR3 protein. The sample shows hundreds of thousands of distinct CDR3 sequences, 25% to 30% of them seen only once. The data stem from a study of T-cell memory formation after mild COVID-19. The sequenced material came from PBMCs or a T cell subset sorted from them (not recorded which). This TCR came from an adult woman who had mild COVID-19 (a few samples of this study predate the infection). Cell type and time point are not known. The J gene is TRBJ2-1, the V gene TRBV9, with 9 bases matching TRBD1. The CDR3 loop reads CASSPRTGVSYNEQFF. The CDR3 DNA reads TGTGCCAGCAGCCCTAGGACAGGGGTCTCCTACAATGAGCAGTTCTTC.